Listed here are 19 T cell receptor beta chains from one sample, sequenced in a study of T cells after posttransplantation cyclophosphamide. Measured with immunoSEQ multiplex PCR; TCRdb has only the in-frame clones, and not every one. Of 9,000 to 15,000 clones detected, around 81% appear once; the ten largest clones hold about 3.5%. Controls had myeloablative marrow grafts with methotrexate and calcineurin inhibitor, sampled at 1 year. This material consisted of PBMCs, taken 367 days after allogeneic stem cell transplant with calcineurin inhibitor and methotrexate. The receptors derive from a male patient in his 30s who received an allogeneic stem cell transplant from an unrelated donor, was CMV-positive, and had acute GVHD only. The graft donor may have given rise to some T cells.

The J gene is TRBJ2-5, the V gene TRBV29-1; TRBD2 aligns across 7 bases. The J call may be wrong; the DNA end is better matched by TRBJ2-7. Germline CDR1 and CDR2: SQVTM and ANQGSEA. The CDR3 has 12 amino acids. The CDR3 is CSVGGGVGEQYF. The DNA of the CDR3 is TGCAGCGTTGGTGGGGGGGTGGGCGAGCAGTACTTC.

The chain carries TRBV5-1 and TRBJ1-2, with D possibly being TRBD1 (5 bases). Germline assignment: CDR1 SGHRS and CDR2 YFSETQ. V shed 3 bases and J shed 2 bases, with 17 bases lying between them. The CDR3 has 16 residues. CDR3 loop: CASSSSRGAPNYGYTF. For the CDR3, the DNA is TGCGCCAGCAGCTCCTCGCGTGGGGCCCCGAACTATGGCTACACCTTC.

In this sample, this clone turned up a few times. The chain joins TRBV7-8 to TRBJ1-5; tentatively, D is TRBD1 (6 bases). Germline V gene data show CDR1 as SGHVS and CDR2 as FQNEAQ. CDR3 length equals 13 residues. With 6 bases removed from V and 6 bases from J, the gap between germline ends came to 12 bases. The DNA for the CDR3 is TGTGCCAGCAGGCAGGGGAGGGGTCAGCCCCAGCATTTT. Amino acids: CASRQGRGQPQHF. Full variable domain (rest looked up from reference TRBV7-8 and TRBJ1-5): GAGVSQSPRYKVAKRGQDVALRCDPISGHVSLFWYQQALGQGPEFLTYFQNEAQLDKSGLPSDRFFAERPEGSVSTLKIQRTQQEDSAVYLCASRQGRGQPQHFGDGTRLSIL.

The rearrangement links TRBV18 to TRBJ2-7; TRBD1 aligns across 7 bases. Unmatched junction bases numbered 8, after V lost 6 bases and J lost 3 bases. The germline V gene encodes CDR1 KGHSH and CDR2 LQKENI. The CDR3 totals 14 residues. Written as DNA, the CDR3 is TGTGCCAGCTCGACCGGGACAGAAGACTACGAGCAGTACTTC. It is translated as CASSTGTEDYEQYF.

The rearrangement links TRBV29-1 to TRBJ2-5; D may be TRBD2 (6 bases). The germline V and J ends were trimmed by 7 bases and 7 bases, with 16 bases remaining between them. The CDR3 has 12 residues. Germline V gives CDR1 SQVTM, CDR2 ANQGSEA. In DNA, the CDR3 is TGCAGCGCTAAAGGAGGGTCGGGGACCCAGTACTTC. It translates to CSAKGGSGTQYF.

In regard to this clone: Without the conserved terminal phenylalanine or tryptophan, this CDR3 likely stems from a read error. V usage is TRBV5-4 and J usage is TRBJ2-7; 10 bases map to TRBD2. The V gene end was trimmed by 4 bases and the J gene end by 1 base; junction bases not matched to a gene: 8. The CDR3 is 16 residues long. Germline values: CDR1 SGHNT, CDR2 YYREEE (reference sequence). The CDR3 coding sequence is TGTGCCAGCAGCCCCGCGGATAGCGGGAGGTCCTACGAGCAGTACCTC. As protein: CASSPADSGRSYEQYL.

The rearrangement uses TRBV27 and TRBJ1-1; 8 bases match TRBD1. The CDR3 covers 15 residues. Germline V gene lookup returns CDR1 MNHEY and CDR2 SMNVEV (reference sequence). The J segment lost 5 bases and the V segment lost 4 bases, leaving 9 bases of the junction unmatched. The CDR3 coding sequence is TGTGCCAGCAGTTCCATAGGACAGGGCTGGACTGAAGCTTTCTTT. Translation: CASSSIGQGWTEAFF.

The V call is TRBV2, the J call TRBJ2-5, with D unresolved. This CDR3 region has 13 residues. Between the trimmed V and J ends, which lost 5 bases and 0 bases, there was a span of 7 bases. The germline gives CDR1 SNHLY, CDR2 FYNNEI. The CDR3 here is CASSIEYQETQYF. CDR3 nucleotide sequence: TGTGCCAGCAGTATAGAGTACCAAGAGACCCAGTACTTC.

V usage is TRBV6-5 and J usage is TRBJ2-7; 8 nucleotides line up with TRBD2. Germline V CDR1 and CDR2: MNHEY, SVGAGI. The CDR3 is made up of 12 amino acids. J lost 6 bases, V lost 7 bases, and 5 bases had no gene match. This chain's CDR3 is CASTVTSGEQYF. In DNA form, the CDR3 reads TGTGCCAGCACCGTAACTAGCGGCGAGCAGTACTTC.

V is TRBV30 and J is TRBJ2-3; D gene uncertain. Germline V gene sequence: CDR1 GTSNPN, CDR2 SVGIG (reference sequence). The CDR3 has 14 amino acids. V was pared by 4 bases and J by 10 bases, with 21 bases between. The CDR3 reads CAWKTESNWSPQYF. In nucleotides, the CDR3 is TGTGCCTGGAAGACGGAGTCCAACTGGAGCCCGCAGTATTTT.

This clone was counted once. This chain joins TRBV6-1 and TRBJ1-4; a weak D match, TRBD1 (5 bases). The V gene's germline CDR1 is MNHNS and CDR2 SASEGT. The CDR3 consists of 16 residues. The V end lost 4 bases, the J end lost 10 bases, and 22 bases lay between the germline ends. CDR3 sequence: CASSGERGVGSGKLFF. The CDR3 nucleotides are TGTGCCAGCAGTGGAGAGCGGGGGGTAGGGTCGGGAAAACTGTTTTTT.

This clone was counted only a few times. The chain joins TRBV4-3 to TRBJ1-2, with 10 bases fitting TRBD1. CDR1 and CDR2 (germline): LGHNA, YSLEER. There are 13 residues in the CDR3. The V segment lost 3 bases and the J segment 9 bases; nucleotides outside the gene matches: 4. In nucleotides, the CDR3 is TGCGCCAGCAGCCAGACAGGGGGCGGGAGCTACACCTTC. It codes for CASSQTGGGSYTF.

The V and J genes are TRBV2 and TRBJ1-5; 8 bases are shared with TRBD1. The CDR3 extends over 16 amino acids. Trimming cost V 3 bases and J 2 bases; bases outside gene matches: 6. Germline assignment: CDR1 SNHLY and CDR2 FYNNEI. CDR3 sequence: CASSEVGQGGNQPQHF. In DNA form, the CDR3 reads TGTGCCAGCAGTGAGGTTGGACAGGGAGGCAATCAGCCCCAGCATTTT.

The V and J genes are TRBV4-3 and TRBJ1-1; tentatively, D is TRBD1 (6 bases). V gave up 0 bases and J gave up 0 bases, with 14 bases separating them. CDR1 and CDR2 from the germline V gene are LGHNA and YSLEER. The CDR3 covers 17 residues. DNA of the CDR3: TGCGCCAGCAGCCAAGACCGGACGGGACACTTGAACACTGAAGCTTTCTTT. Its protein product is CASSQDRTGHLNTEAFF.

This rearrangement joins TRBV7-2 to TRBJ1-1; perhaps TRBD1 as D (5 bases). This CDR3 contains 14 residues. The germline V and J ends were trimmed by 1 base and 1 base, with 7 bases remaining between them. CDR1 is SGHTA, CDR2 FQGNSA, per germline. CDR3 nucleotide sequence: TGTGCCAGCAGCTTAGGTAGGGGGAACACTGAAGCTTTCTTT. Residues: CASSLGRGNTEAFF. Full variable domain (rest looked up from reference TRBV7-2 and TRBJ1-1): GAGVSQSPSNKVTEKGKDVELRCDPISGHTALYWYRQSLGQGLEFLIYFQGNSAPDKSGLPSDRFSAERTGGSVSTLTIQRTQQEDSAVYLCASSLGRGNTEAFFGQGTRLTVV.

The count of this clone is one. The chain links TRBV7-9 to TRBJ1-2, with 7 positions matching TRBD1. CDR1 is SEHNR and CDR2 is FQNEAQ in the germline V gene (reference sequence). Trimming cost V 5 bases and J 4 bases; bases outside gene matches: 4. CDR3 length equals 13 residues. CDR3 loop: CASSTRDSYGYTF. In DNA form, the CDR3 reads TGTGCCAGCAGCACTCGGGACAGCTATGGCTACACCTTC.

The rearrangement uses TRBV6-5 and TRBJ1-2, with D unclear. V lost 0 bases and J lost 8, with 7 bases in between. The CDR3 length is 12 residues. Per the germline V gene, CDR1 is MNHEY and CDR2 is SVGAGI. CDR3 DNA: TGTGCCAGCAGTTACTCTATGGGCGGCTACACCTTC. Translating it yields CASSYSMGGYTF.

The V and J genes are TRBV20-1 and TRBJ1-1; D uncertain. Germline CDR1 is DFQATT and CDR2 is SNEGSKA (reference sequence). Between the trimmed V and J ends, which lost 0 bases and 10 bases, there was a span of 9 bases. The CDR3 covers 11 residues. The CDR3 DNA reads as TGCAGTGCTAGAGAGCCCGAGGGAGCTTTCTTT. Protein sequence: CSAREPEGAFF.

In its sample, this clone was seen a few times. The gene calls are TRBV7-6 and TRBJ1-1; D possibly corresponds to TRBD1 (6 bases). V was pared by 4 bases and J by 0 bases, with 18 bases between. From germline, CDR1 is SGHVS and CDR2 FNYEAQ. The CDR3 length is 17 residues. CDR3 loop: CASSSSSWTELNTEAFF. The CDR3 bases are TGTGCCAGCAGCTCCTCTAGTTGGACAGAATTGAACACTGAAGCTTTCTTT.